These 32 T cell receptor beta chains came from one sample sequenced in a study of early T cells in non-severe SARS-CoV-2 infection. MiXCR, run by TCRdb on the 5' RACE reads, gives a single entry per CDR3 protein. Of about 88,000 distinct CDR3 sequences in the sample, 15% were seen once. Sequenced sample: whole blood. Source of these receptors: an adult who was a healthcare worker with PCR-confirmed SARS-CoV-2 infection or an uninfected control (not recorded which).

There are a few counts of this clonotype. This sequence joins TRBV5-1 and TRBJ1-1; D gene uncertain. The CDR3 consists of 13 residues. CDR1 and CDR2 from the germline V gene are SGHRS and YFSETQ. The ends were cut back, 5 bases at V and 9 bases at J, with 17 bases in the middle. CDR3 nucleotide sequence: TGCGCCAGCAGTATAATTGGTAGTGAACAAGCTTTCTTT. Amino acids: CASSIIGSEQAFF.

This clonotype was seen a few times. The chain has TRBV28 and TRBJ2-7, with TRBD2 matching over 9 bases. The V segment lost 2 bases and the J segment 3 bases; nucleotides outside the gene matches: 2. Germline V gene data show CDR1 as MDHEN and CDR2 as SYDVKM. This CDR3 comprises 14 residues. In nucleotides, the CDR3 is TGTGCCAGCAGTTTAGCGGGAGGGGTCTACGAGCAGTACTTC. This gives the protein CASSLAGGVYEQYF. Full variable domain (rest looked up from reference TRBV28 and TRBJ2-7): DVKVTQSSRYLVKRTGEKVFLECVQDMDHENMFWYRQDPGLGLRLIYFSYDVKMKEKGDIPEGYSVSREKKERFSLILESASTNQTSMYLCASSLAGGVYEQYFGPGTRLTVT.

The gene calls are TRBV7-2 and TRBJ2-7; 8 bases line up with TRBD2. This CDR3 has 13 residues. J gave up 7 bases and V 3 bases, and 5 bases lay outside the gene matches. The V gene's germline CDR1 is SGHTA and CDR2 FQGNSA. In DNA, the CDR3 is TGTGCCAGCAGCTTCCAGCGGGAGAGTGAGCAGTACTTC. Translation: CASSFQRESEQYF.

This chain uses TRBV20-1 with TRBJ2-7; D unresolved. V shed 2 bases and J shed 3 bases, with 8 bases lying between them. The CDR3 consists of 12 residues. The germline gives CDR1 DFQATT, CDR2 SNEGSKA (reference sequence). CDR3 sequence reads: CSARSLVYEQYF. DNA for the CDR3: TGCAGTGCTAGATCGCTAGTCTACGAGCAGTACTTC.

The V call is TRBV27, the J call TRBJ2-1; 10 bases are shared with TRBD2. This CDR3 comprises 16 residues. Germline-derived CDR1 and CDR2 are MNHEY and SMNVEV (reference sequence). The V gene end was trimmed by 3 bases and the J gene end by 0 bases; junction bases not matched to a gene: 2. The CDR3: CASSLSSGSSYNEQFF. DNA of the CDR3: TGTGCCAGCAGTTTGTCTAGCGGGAGCTCCTACAATGAGCAGTTCTTC.

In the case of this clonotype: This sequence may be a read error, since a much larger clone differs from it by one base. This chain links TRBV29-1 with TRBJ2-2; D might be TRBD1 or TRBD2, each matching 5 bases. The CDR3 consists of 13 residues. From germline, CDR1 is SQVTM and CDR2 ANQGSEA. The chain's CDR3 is CSAGTTNTGEPFF. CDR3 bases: TGCAGCGCCGGGACCACGAACACCGGGGAGCCGTTTTTT.

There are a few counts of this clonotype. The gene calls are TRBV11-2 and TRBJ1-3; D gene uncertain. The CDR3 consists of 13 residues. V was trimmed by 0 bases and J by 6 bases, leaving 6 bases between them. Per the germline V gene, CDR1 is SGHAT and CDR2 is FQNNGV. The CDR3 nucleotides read TGTGCCAGCAGCTTAGATGAAGTAAACACCATATATTTT. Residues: CASSLDEVNTIYF.

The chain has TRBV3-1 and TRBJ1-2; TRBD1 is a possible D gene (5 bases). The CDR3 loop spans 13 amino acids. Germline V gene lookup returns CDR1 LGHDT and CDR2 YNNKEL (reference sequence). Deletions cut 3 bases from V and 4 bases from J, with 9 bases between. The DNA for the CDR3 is TGTGCCAGCAGCCAGACGACAGCCTATGGCTACACCTTC. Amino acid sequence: CASSQTTAYGYTF.

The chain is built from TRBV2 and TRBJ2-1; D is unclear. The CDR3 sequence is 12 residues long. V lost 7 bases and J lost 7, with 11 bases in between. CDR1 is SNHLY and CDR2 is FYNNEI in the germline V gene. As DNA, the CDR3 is TGTGCCAGCAACTATCTCAGGAATGAGCAGTTCTTC. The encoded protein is CASNYLRNEQFF. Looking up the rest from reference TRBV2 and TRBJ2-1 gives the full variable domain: EPEVTQTPSHQVTQMGQEVILRCVPISNHLYFYWYRQILGQKVEFLVSFYNNEISEKSEIFDDQFSVERPDGSNFTLKIRSTKLEDSAMYFCASNYLRNEQFFGPGTRLTVL.

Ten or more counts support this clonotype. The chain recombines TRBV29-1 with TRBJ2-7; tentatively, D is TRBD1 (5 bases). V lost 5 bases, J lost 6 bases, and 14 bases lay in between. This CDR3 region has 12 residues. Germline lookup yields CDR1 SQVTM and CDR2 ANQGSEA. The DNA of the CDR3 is TGCAGCGTTTCGAAGGGGCCTGGCGAGCAGTACTTC. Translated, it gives CSVSKGPGEQYF.

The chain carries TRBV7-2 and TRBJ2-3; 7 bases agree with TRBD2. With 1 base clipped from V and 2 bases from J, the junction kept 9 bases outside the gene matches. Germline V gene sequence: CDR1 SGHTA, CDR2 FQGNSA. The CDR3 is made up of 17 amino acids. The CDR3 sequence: CASSLGASGGVTDTQYF. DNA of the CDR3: TGTGCCAGCAGCTTAGGGGCTAGCGGCGGGGTCACAGATACGCAGTATTTT.

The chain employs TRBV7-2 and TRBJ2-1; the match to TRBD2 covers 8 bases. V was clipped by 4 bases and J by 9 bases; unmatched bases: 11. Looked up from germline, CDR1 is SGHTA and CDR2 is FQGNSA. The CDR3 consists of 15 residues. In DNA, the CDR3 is TGTGCCAGCAGCTCCACGGGGGCGGGAGGTACTGAGCAGTTCTTC. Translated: CASSSTGAGGTEQFF.

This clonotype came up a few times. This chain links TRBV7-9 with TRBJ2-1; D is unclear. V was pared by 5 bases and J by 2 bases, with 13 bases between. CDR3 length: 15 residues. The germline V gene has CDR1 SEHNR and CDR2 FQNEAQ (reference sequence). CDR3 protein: CASSPARIAYNEQFF. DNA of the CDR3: TGTGCCAGCAGCCCGGCGCGGATAGCCTACAATGAGCAGTTCTTC.

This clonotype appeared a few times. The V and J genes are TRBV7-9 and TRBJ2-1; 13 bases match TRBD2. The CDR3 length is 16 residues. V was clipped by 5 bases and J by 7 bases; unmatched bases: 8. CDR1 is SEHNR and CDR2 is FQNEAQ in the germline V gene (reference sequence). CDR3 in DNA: TGTGCCAGCAGCCCACCAGGACTAGCGGGAGCAAATGAGCAGTTCTTC. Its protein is CASSPPGLAGANEQFF.

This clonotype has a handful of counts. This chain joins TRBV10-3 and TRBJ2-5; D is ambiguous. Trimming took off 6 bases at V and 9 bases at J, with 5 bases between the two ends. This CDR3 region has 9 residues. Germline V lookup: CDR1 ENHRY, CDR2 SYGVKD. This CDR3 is CAISRAQYF. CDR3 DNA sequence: TGTGCCATCAGCCGAGCCCAGTACTTC.

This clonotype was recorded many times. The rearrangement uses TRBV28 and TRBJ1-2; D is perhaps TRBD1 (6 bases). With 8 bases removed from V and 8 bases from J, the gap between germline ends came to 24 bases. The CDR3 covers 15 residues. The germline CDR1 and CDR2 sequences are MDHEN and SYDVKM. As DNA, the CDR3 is TGTGCCAGCTACCTGGGGGCAGCTCTCTCGACGGGCTACACCTTC. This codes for CASYLGAALSTGYTF.

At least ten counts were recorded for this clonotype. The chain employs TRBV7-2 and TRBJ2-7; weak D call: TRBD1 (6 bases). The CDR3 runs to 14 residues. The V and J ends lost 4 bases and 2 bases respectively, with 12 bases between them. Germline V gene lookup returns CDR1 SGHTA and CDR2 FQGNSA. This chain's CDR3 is CASSSGQSPYEQYF. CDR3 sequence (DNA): TGTGCCAGCAGCTCCGGACAGAGTCCCTACGAGCAGTACTTC. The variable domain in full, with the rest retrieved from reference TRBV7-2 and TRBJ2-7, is GAGVSQSPSNKVTEKGKDVELRCDPISGHTALYWYRQSLGQGLEFLIYFQGNSAPDKSGLPSDRFSAERTGGSVSTLTIQRTQQEDSAVYLCASSSGQSPYEQYFGPGTRLTVT.

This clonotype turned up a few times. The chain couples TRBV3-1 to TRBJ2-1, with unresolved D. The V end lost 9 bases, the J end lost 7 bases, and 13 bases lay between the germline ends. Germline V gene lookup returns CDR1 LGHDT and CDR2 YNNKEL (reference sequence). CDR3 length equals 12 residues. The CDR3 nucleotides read TGTGCCAGTTGCCGGTTTGGGAATGAGCAGTTCTTC. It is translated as CASCRFGNEQFF.

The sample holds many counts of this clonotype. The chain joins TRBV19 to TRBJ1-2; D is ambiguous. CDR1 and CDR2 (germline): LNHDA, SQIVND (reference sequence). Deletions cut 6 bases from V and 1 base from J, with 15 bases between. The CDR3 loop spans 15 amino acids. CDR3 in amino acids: CASSNPSVDNYGYTF. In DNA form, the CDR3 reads TGTGCCAGTAGCAACCCCTCGGTTGATAACTATGGCTACACCTTC.

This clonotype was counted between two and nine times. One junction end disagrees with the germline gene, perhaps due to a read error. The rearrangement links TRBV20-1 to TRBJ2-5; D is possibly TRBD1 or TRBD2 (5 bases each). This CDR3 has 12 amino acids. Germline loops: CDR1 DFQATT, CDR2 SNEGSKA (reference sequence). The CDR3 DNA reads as TGCAGTGCTCTCTCACGGGGCAGCCACCAGAACTTC. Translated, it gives CSALSRGSHQNF.

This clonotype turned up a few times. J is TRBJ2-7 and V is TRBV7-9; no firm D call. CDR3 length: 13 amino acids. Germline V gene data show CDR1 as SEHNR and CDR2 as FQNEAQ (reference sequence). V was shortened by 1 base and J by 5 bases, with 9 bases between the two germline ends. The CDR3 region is CASSLDAGNEQYF. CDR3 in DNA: TGTGCCAGCAGCTTAGACGCAGGTAACGAGCAGTACTTC.

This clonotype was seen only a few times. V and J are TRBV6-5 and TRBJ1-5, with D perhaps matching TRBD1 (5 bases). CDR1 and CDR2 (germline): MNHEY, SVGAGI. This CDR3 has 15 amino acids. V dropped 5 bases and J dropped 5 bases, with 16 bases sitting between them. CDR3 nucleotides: TGTGCCAGCAGTCCCGCAGGGTTTCCCTATCAGCCCCAGCATTTT. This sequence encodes CASSPAGFPYQPQHF.

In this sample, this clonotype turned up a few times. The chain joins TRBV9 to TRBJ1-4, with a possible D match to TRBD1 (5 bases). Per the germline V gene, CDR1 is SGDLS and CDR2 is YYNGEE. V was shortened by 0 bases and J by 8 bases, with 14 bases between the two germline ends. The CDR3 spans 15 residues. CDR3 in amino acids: CASSVDGGVREKLFF. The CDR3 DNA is TGTGCCAGCAGCGTAGATGGAGGGGTGAGAGAAAAACTGTTTTTT.

DNA for the CDR3: TGTGCCAGCAGTAAACACGAGCAGTACTTC. This codes for CASSKHEQYF. The chain recombines TRBV2 with TRBJ2-7; no clear D. V dropped 5 bases and J dropped 5 bases, with 4 bases sitting between them. Germline V gene sequence: CDR1 SNHLY, CDR2 FYNNEI. The CDR3 is 10 amino acids.

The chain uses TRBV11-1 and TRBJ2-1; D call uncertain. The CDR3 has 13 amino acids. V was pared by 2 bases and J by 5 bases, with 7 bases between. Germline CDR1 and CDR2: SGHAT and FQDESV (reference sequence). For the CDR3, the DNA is TGTGCCAGCAGCTTAAATGGGGACAATGAGCAGTTCTTC. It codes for CASSLNGDNEQFF.

The CDR3 sequence: CASPRAGITDTQYF. The CDR3 DNA is TGTGCCAGCCCCAGGGCGGGCATCACAGATACGCAGTATTTT. This chain links TRBV2 with TRBJ2-3, with D possibly called TRBD1 or TRBD2 (5 bases each). This CDR3 spans 14 amino acids. Germline V gives CDR1 SNHLY, CDR2 FYNNEI. V was cut by 8 bases and J by 2 bases, with 14 bases left in between.

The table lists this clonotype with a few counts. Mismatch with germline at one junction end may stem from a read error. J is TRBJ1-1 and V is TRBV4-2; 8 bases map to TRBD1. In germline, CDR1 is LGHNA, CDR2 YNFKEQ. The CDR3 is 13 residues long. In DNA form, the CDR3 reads TGTGTCAGCAGCCAAGACAGGGGCACTGAAGCTTTCTTT. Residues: CVSSQDRGTEAFF.

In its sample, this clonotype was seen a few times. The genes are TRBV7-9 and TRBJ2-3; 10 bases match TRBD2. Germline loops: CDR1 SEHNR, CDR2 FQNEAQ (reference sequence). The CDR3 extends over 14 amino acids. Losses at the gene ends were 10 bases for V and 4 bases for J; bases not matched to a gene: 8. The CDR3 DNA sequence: TGTGCCACCAAAGGGCTAGCGGGAGCAGATACGCAGTATTTT. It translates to CATKGLAGADTQYF. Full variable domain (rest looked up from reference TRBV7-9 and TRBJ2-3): DTGVSQNPRHKITKRGQNVTFRCDPISEHNRLYWYRQTLGQGPEFLTYFQNEAQLEKSRLLSDRFSAERPKGSFSTLEIQRTEQGDSAMYLCATKGLAGADTQYFGPGTRLTVL.

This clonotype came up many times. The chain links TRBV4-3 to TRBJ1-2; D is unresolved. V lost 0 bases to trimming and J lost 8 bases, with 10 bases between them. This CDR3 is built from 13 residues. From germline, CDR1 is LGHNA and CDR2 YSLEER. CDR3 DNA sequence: TGCGCCAGCAGCCAAGACGGCAGGCTAGGCTACACCTTC. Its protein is CASSQDGRLGYTF.

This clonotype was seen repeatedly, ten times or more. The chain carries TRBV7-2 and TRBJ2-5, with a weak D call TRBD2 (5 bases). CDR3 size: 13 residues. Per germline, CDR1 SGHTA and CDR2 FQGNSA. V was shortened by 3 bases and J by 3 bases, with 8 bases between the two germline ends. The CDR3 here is CASSFPAEETQYF. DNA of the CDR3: TGTGCCAGCAGCTTCCCAGCGGAAGAGACCCAGTACTTC.

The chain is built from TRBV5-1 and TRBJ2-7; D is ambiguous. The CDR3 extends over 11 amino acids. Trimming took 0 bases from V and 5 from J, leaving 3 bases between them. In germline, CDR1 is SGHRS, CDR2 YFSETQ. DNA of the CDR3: TGCGCCAGCAGCTTGGAGCACGAGCAGTACTTC. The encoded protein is CASSLEHEQYF.

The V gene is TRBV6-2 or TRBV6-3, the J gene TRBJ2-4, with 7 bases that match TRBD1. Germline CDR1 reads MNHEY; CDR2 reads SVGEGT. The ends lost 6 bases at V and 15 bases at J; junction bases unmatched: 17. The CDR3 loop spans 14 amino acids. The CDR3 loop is CASSLERSTGLGYF. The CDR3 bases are TGTGCCAGCAGCCTGGAGAGGTCGACAGGGTTGGGGTACTTC.